These 7 T cell receptor beta chains were all obtained from the same sample, sequenced in a study of OX40 agonist ivuxolimab in advanced cancers. Method: immunoSEQ multiplex PCR; TCRdb's copy keeps in-frame clones and lacks some. This table holds 42,000 or so clones, around 87% found once. The input for sequencing was CD4+ or CD8+ T cells sorted from blood, taken in a trial of the OX40 agonist ivuxolimab. Every receptor here comes from an adult with an advanced solid tumor such as melanoma, head and neck, liver or kidney cancer.

The rearrangement joins TRBV11-3 to TRBJ2-1; perhaps TRBD2 as D (6 bases). CDR1 and CDR2 (germline): SGHNT, YENEEA. CDR3 length equals 19 residues. The V end lost 3 bases, the J end lost 11 bases, and 32 bases lay between the germline ends. In nucleotides, the CDR3 is TGTGCCAGCAGCTTTCCACGACCCCAACCCCTCCGGGACTTCCCCAAGCAGTTCTTC. Protein: CASSFPRPQPLRDFPKQFF.

The V and J genes are TRBV5-4 and TRBJ2-3, with a weak D call TRBD2 (5 bases). The CDR3 is 15 amino acids. Trimming left V 4 bases short and J 0 bases short, with 12 bases between. Germline V gene data show CDR1 as SGHNT and CDR2 as YYREEE (reference sequence). Here the CDR3 DNA reads TGTGCCAGCAGCCCCCAACGGACTAGCACAGATACGCAGTATTTT. Its protein product is CASSPQRTSTDTQYF.

The chain carries TRBV28 and TRBJ2-7; D gene ambiguous. V was cut by 2 bases and J by 5 bases, with 4 bases left in between. Germline V gives CDR1 MDHEN, CDR2 SYDVKM. The CDR3 consists of 11 residues. The CDR3, as DNA: TGTGCCAGCAGTTTAGACCACGAGCAGTACTTC. This sequence encodes CASSLDHEQYF.

This sequence joins TRBV10-2 and TRBJ1-2, with TRBD1 identical over 7 bases. In germline, CDR1 is WSHSY, CDR2 SAAADI. CDR3 length equals 13 residues. Trimming removed 0 bases from V and 6 bases from J; junction bases left unmatched: 1. CDR3 in DNA: TGCGCCAGCAGTGAGTCAAGGGGGCATGGCTACACCTTC. Translation gives CASSESRGHGYTF.

The gene calls are TRBV9 and TRBJ2-2; D gene unclear. CDR1 is SGDLS and CDR2 is YYNGEE in the germline V gene. Trimming took 3 bases from V and 0 from J, leaving 3 bases between them. This CDR3 is 13 amino acids long. The CDR3 coding sequence is TGTGCCAGCAGCGCTACGAACACCGGGGAGCTGTTTTTT. It specifies CASSATNTGELFF.

The J gene is TRBJ1-1, the V gene TRBV29-1, with D hard to call. V lost 6 bases to trimming and J lost 0 bases, with 11 bases between them. Per germline, CDR1 SQVTM and CDR2 ANQGSEA. This CDR3 region has 13 residues. CDR3 amino acids: CSVRGAMNTEAFF. For the CDR3, the DNA is TGCAGCGTCCGAGGAGCTATGAACACTGAAGCTTTCTTT.

This clone was observed a handful of times. This chain links TRBV29-1 with TRBJ1-1; no firm D call. The V gene's germline CDR1 is SQVTM and CDR2 ANQGSEA. This CDR3 region has 10 residues. V lost 6 bases, J lost 3 bases, and 5 bases lay in between. CDR3 region: CSVQDTEAFF. The CDR3 DNA follows: TGCAGCGTGCAGGACACTGAAGCTTTCTTT.